A selection of T cell receptor beta chains follows, all from one sample in a study of blood T cell repertoires in COVID-19. The repertoire was sequenced with immunoSEQ multiplex PCR; TCRdb's copy has only in-frame clones and lacks some. The profile shows roughly 120,000 clones, about nine tenths of them singletons. The specimen was peripheral blood. These receptors came from a man aged 45-65 years with active COVID-19. The CDR3 runs from the conserved cysteine through the conserved F or W. Each record gives: clone size, J gene, V gene, D gene, CDR3 DNA, CDR3 protein. D genes are given only for firm matches. Size is omitted from some rows. Given values are once, few, many or a class for expanded clones.

. | TRBJ2-2 | TRBV2 | . | TGTGCCAGCAGTGATGGGGGGGCCGGCGCGAACACCGGGGAGCTGTTTTTT | CASSDGGAGANTGELFF
. | TRBJ2-3 | TRBV7-9 | TRBD1 | TGTGCCAGCAGCCCAATGTCCGGGACAGGGACAGATACGCAGTATTTT | CASSPMSGTGTDTQYF
. | TRBJ2-2 | TRBV24-1 | . | TGTGCCACCAGTGATTTGGTAGGCCAGGACACCGGGGAGCTGTTTTTT | CATSDLVGQDTGELFF
. | TRBJ1-1 | TRBV18 | . | TGTGCCAGCTCACTAGAAGAGGACACTGAAGCTTTCTTT | CASSLEEDTEAFF
. | TRBJ2-1 | TRBV5-7 | . | TGTGCCAGCAGCCTGGGACAAACCGTCAGGGGCGCTTACAATGAGCAGTTCTTC | CASSLGQTVRGAYNEQFF
. | TRBJ1-6 | TRBV19 | . | TGTGCCAGCACAACAGGGCGGATTAGTTCACCCCTCCACTTT | CASTTGRISSPLHF
. | TRBJ1-1 | TRBV2 | TRBD1 | TGTGCCAGCACTCGGGACAGCCTAGTAGGGAACACTGAAGCTTTCTTT | CASTRDSLVGNTEAFF
. | TRBJ1-1 | TRBV18 | TRBD1 | TGTGCCAGCTCATCAAACAGGGGGGTGGGGAACACTGAAGCTTTCTTT | CASSSNRGVGNTEAFF
. | TRBJ2-2 | TRBV11-2 | . | TGTGCCAGCAGCTTAGCGGGGGAGGCCGGGGAGCTGTTTTTT | CASSLAGEAGELFF
. | TRBJ2-1 | TRBV3-1/TRBV3-2 | TRBD2 | TGTGCCAGCCGACCTAGCGGGGGGGGGAATGAGCAGTTCTTC | CASRPSGGGNEQFF
. | TRBJ2-1 | TRBV3-1/TRBV3-2 | . | TGTGCCAGCAGCCAATCGGGAAATGAGCAGTTCTTC | CASSQSGNEQFF
. | TRBJ1-1 | TRBV7-9 | TRBD1 | TGTGCCAGCAGCTCCAGGGGGTTGAACACTGAAGCTTTCTTT | CASSSRGLNTEAFF
. | TRBJ2-1 | TRBV6-5 | TRBD2 | TGTGCCAGCAGTTACTCTGGCGGGGGGATTGAGCAGTTCTTC | CASSYSGGGIEQFF
once | TRBJ2-1 | TRBV7-2 | TRBD2 | TGTGCCAGCAGCATATCTAGCGGGGTTCACAATGAGCAGTTCTTC | CASSISSGVHNEQFF
. | TRBJ2-2 | TRBV12-3/TRBV12-4 | . | TGTGCCGGAGGGGACAGCTACACCGGGGAGCTGTTTTTT | CAGGDSYTGELFF
. | TRBJ2-1 | TRBV12-5 | . | TGTGCTAGTGGTTTGGTACTGTCGACTTACAATGAGCAGTTCTTC | CASGLVLSTYNEQFF
. | TRBJ2-3 | TRBV24-1 | . | TGTGCCACCAGTGATCGTGATGATCAGGGTAATATGGCAGATACGCAGTATTTT | CATSDRDDQGNMADTQYF
. | TRBJ2-3 | TRBV3-1/TRBV3-2 | TRBD2 | TGTGCCAGCAGCTCCTCGACTAGCGGGGGACAGTATTTT | CASSSSTSGGQYF
. | TRBJ2-4 | TRBV15 | TRBD2 | TGTGCCACCAGCAGAGAACTAGCGGGGGCCAAAAACATTCAGTACTTC | CATSRELAGAKNIQYF
. | TRBJ1-2 | TRBV15 | TRBD1 | TGTGCCACCAGCAGAGATGAGGACAGGGGTAATGGCTACACCTTC | CATSRDEDRGNGYTF
. | TRBJ2-1 | TRBV11-3 | . | TGTGCCAGCAGCCCTGCGGGGAATGAGCAGTTCTTC | CASSPAGNEQFF
. | TRBJ2-1 | TRBV6-5 | TRBD2 | TGTGCCAGCAGCCCCGGGGGGACTAAATACAATGAGCAGTTCTTC | CASSPGGTKYNEQFF
. | TRBJ2-5 | TRBV6-5 | TRBD2 | TGTGCCAGCAAGCTAGCGGGGCTCCGAGAGACCCAGTACTTC | CASKLAGLRETQYF
. | TRBJ2-7 | TRBV3-1/TRBV3-2 | TRBD1 | TGTGCCAGCAGCCAAGCCTCTATTGGCAGGGGGCGCGAGCAGTACTTC | CASSQASIGRGREQYF
. | TRBJ1-1 | TRBV5-1 | TRBD1 | TGCGCCAGCAGCCTAACAGGGGGTGGGAACACTGAAGCTTTCTTT | CASSLTGGGNTEAFF
. | TRBJ2-1 | TRBV3-1/TRBV3-2 | TRBD2 | TGTGCCAGCAGCCAAGATTGGGCTAGCGGGGGAGATGGCGATGAGCAGTTCTTC | CASSQDWASGGDGDEQFF
once | TRBJ1-2 | TRBV27 | TRBD1 | TGTGCCAGCAGTAAACCGGGACAGGCTTTCTATGGCTACACCTTC | CASSKPGQAFYGYTF
. | TRBJ1-1 | TRBV6-5 | . | TGTGCCAGCAGTCACCTAGGGAGAGCAAACACTGAAGCTTTCTTT | CASSHLGRANTEAFF
. | TRBJ2-1 | TRBV11-3 | . | TGTGCCAGCAGCCCTCCCGGGGGATACAATGAGCAGTTCTTC | CASSPPGGYNEQFF
. | TRBJ2-5 | TRBV11-2 | . | TGTGCCAGCAGCTCCCGGGGGACGATACAAGAGACCCAGTACTTC | CASSSRGTIQETQYF
. | TRBJ2-5 | TRBV24-1 | . | TGTGCCACCAGTGATTTACGTCAGAAAGAGACCCAGTACTTC | CATSDLRQKETQYF
. | TRBJ1-5 | TRBV2 | TRBD1 | TGTGCCAGCAGGGACAGGGAAAGCAATCAGCCCCAGCATTTT | CASRDRESNQPQHF
once | TRBJ1-4 | TRBV7-8 | TRBD1 | TGTGCCAGCAGCTTAGAGACAGGGCATGAAAAACTGTTTTTT | CASSLETGHEKLFF
. | TRBJ2-7 | TRBV7-2 | . | TGTGCCAGCAGCCAGGCCCGACACCGCGAGCAGTACTTC | CASSQARHREQYF
. | TRBJ1-5 | TRBV6-6 | . | TGTGCCAGCACCATACTCGGGGGGAGCAATCAGCCCCAGCATTTT | CASTILGGSNQPQHF
few | TRBJ1-2 | TRBV18 | . | TGTGCCAGCTCCCCTCGGGAAGCTAACTATGGCTACACCTTC | CASSPREANYGYTF
. | TRBJ2-5 | TRBV7-8 | TRBD2 | TGTGCCAGCAGCTTAGGTCCTAGCGGGAGCGGAGGCGAGACCCAGTACTTC | CASSLGPSGSGGETQYF
. | TRBJ1-5 | TRBV14 | . | TGTGCCAGCAGCCAAGGGGGGTCCCCGGGGGCCCAGCATTTT | CASSQGGSPGAQHF
once | TRBJ2-5 | TRBV7-6 | . | TGTGCCAGCAGCTTCGCGTACCAAGAGACCCAGTACTTC | CASSFAYQETQYF
. | TRBJ1-3 | TRBV3-1/TRBV3-2 | . | TGTGCCAGCAGCCAATGGGGGCAGGGGAACACCATATATTTT | CASSQWGQGNTIYF